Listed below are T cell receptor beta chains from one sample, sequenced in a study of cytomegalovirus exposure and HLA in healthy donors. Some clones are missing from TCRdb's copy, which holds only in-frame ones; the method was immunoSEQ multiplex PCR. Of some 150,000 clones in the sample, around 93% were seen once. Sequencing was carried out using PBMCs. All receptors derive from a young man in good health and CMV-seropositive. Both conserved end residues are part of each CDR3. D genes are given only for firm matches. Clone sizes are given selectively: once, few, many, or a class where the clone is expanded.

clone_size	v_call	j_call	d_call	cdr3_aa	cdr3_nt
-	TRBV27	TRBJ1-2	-	CASSFAASGSYTF	TGTGCCAGCAGTTTCGCGGCTTCGGGTAGCTACACCTTC
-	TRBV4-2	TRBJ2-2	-	CASSRQENTGELFF	TGTGCCAGCAGCCGCCAGGAAAACACCGGGGAGCTGTTTTTT
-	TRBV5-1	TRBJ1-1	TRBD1	CASSPGQGGVPNTEAFF	TGCGCCAGCAGCCCGGGACAGGGTGGGGTCCCGAACACTGAAGCTTTCTTT
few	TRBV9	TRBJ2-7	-	CASSVGRDGHEQYF	TGTGCCAGCAGCGTAGGTCGGGATGGGCACGAGCAGTACTTC
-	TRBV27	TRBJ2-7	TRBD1	CASSPNRGEVEYF	TGTGCCAGCAGCCCGAACAGGGGGGAGGTGGAGTACTTC
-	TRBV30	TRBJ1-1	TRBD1	CAWSPNPVTGGDLAFF	TGTGCCTGGAGTCCAAACCCGGTCACAGGGGGAGATCTAGCTTTCTTT
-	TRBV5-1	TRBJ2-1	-	CASSLGGDNEQFF	TGCGCCAGCAGCTTAGGCGGAGACAATGAGCAGTTCTTC
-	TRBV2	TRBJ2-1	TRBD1	CASLGTGYYNEQFF	TGTGCCAGCCTCGGGACAGGATACTACAATGAGCAGTTCTTC
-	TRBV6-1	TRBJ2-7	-	CASSEALLAGEVEYF	TGTGCCAGCAGTGAAGCGCTTCTTGCAGGTGAAGTCGAGTACTTC
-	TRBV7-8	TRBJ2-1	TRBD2	CASSGRGQASGSSFSYNEQFF	TGTGCCAGCAGCGGACGGGGGCAGGCTAGCGGGAGTTCTTTCTCCTACAATGAGCAGTTCTTC
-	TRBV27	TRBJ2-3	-	CASSLERNTDTQYF	TGTGCCAGCAGTTTGGAGCGGAACACAGATACGCAGTATTTT
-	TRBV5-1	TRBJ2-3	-	CASSSLGAGVGADTQYF	TGCGCCAGCAGCTCCCTCGGTGCAGGGGTAGGGGCAGATACGCAGTATTTT
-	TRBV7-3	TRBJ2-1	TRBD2	CASSLIGTRGEQFF	TGTGCCAGCAGCTTAATTGGGACTAGAGGTGAGCAGTTCTTC
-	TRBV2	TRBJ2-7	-	CASSPWTQQDEQYF	TGTGCCAGCAGCCCTTGGACACAGCAGGATGAGCAGTACTTC
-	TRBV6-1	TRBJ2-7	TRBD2	CASSETFGGVGEQYF	TGTGCCAGCAGTGAGACTTTCGGGGGGGTTGGCGAGCAGTACTTC
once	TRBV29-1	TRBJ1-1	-	CSVGPRLNQGAFF	TGCAGCGTGGGGCCGCGGCTTAACCAGGGGGCTTTCTTT
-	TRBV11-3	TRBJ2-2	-	CASSHVSGLGNTGELFF	TGTGCCAGCAGCCACGTTAGCGGTTTAGGAAACACCGGGGAGCTGTTTTTT
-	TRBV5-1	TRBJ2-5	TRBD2	CASSLGGGPVTFQETQYF	TGCGCCAGCAGCTTGGGCGGGGGGCCCGTCACCTTCCAAGAGACCCAGTACTTC
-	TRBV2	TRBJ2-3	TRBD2	CASGLAGGRDTQYF	TGTGCCAGCGGACTAGCGGGAGGGCGTGATACGCAGTATTTT
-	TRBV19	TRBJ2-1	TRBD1	CASSIDRVSYNEQFF	TGTGCCAGTAGTATCGACAGGGTTTCCTACAATGAGCAGTTCTTC
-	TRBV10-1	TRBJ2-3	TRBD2	CASSEPAGDGGDTQYF	TGCGCCAGCAGTGAACCAGCGGGAGACGGGGGAGATACGCAGTATTTT
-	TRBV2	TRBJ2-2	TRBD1	CARRQGVDTGELFF	TGTGCCAGACGACAGGGAGTTGACACCGGGGAGCTGTTTTTT
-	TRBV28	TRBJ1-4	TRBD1	CASSSTGGRVNEKLFF	TGTGCCAGCAGTTCCACAGGGGGCCGAGTTAATGAAAAACTGTTTTTT
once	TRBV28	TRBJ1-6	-	CASRRGRSYNSPLHF	TGTGCCAGCAGGCGAGGTAGATCCTATAATTCACCCCTCCACTTT
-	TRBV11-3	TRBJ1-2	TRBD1	CASSLEAGGGGGYTF	TGTGCCAGCAGCTTAGAAGCAGGGGGTGGGGGAGGCTACACCTTC